A selection of T cell receptor beta chains follows, all from one sample in a study of blood T cell repertoires in COVID-19. The assay was immunoSEQ multiplex PCR, and TCRdb's table has in-frame clones only and misses some. Of hundreds of thousands of clones detected, 80% to 90% appear once; the ten largest clones hold approximately 6%. Sequencing was done on a sample of peripheral blood. These receptors all come from a man aged 80 or over with acute or convalescent COVID-19. CDR3s include the opening cysteine and the closing phenylalanine or tryptophan. The order of the fields is clone size, J gene, D gene, V gene, CDR3 protein, CDR3 DNA. A D gene is named only where the DNA matches it firmly. Size tells how often a clone was seen (once, few, many) or the class of an expanded clone, and some rows leave it out.

few,TRBJ2-7,TRBD2,TRBV4-2,CASSQDPAGDFSYEQYF,TGTGCCAGCAGCCAAGATCCAGCGGGGGACTTCTCCTACGAGCAGTACTTC
many,TRBJ1-6,-,TRBV27,CASSLSATSSYNSPLHF,TGTGCCAGCAGTTTATCAGCGACGAGCTCCTATAATTCACCCCTCCACTTT
once,TRBJ2-7,TRBD1,TRBV5-1,CASSLDPRQGSSYEQYF,TGCGCCAGCAGCTTGGATCCCCGACAGGGCAGCTCCTACGAGCAGTACTTC
-,TRBJ1-2,-,TRBV27,CAGSQTGTYGYTF,TGTGCCGGCAGTCAAACCGGGACTTATGGCTACACCTTC
-,TRBJ1-6,TRBD1,TRBV19,CASSIHGQGTSPLHF,TGTGCCAGTAGTATTCACGGACAGGGCACTTCACCCCTCCACTTT
-,TRBJ2-7,TRBD2,TRBV10-1,CASSDSPTSGRYEQYF,TGCGCCAGCAGTGACTCCCCAACTAGCGGGAGATACGAGCAGTACTTC
-,TRBJ2-7,TRBD1,TRBV29-1,CSVMGQTYEQYF,TGCAGCGTAATGGGACAGACCTACGAGCAGTACTTC
once,TRBJ1-2,-,TRBV19,CASSPQTGKNGYTF,TGTGCCAGTAGTCCCCAGACAGGAAAAAATGGCTACACCTTC
-,TRBJ1-5,-,TRBV21-1,CASSRFWAKGEDNQPQHF,TGTGCCAGCAGCAGATTTTGGGCAAAAGGGGAGGACAATCAGCCCCAGCATTTT
-,TRBJ1-5,-,TRBV19,CARGGRDSNQPQHF,TGTGCCAGGGGGGGGAGGGATAGCAATCAGCCCCAGCATTTT
-,TRBJ1-2,TRBD1,TRBV3-1/TRBV3-2,CASSQDWTGGQGYTF,TGTGCCAGCAGCCAAGATTGGACAGGGGGTCAGGGCTACACCTTC
-,TRBJ2-7,-,TRBV20-1,CSASRSTYEQYF,TGCAGTGCTAGTCGGAGTACCTACGAGCAGTACTTC
few,TRBJ1-1,-,TRBV4-2,CASSNRWGGEAFF,TGTGCCAGCAGCAATCGTTGGGGCGGTGAAGCTTTCTTT
-,TRBJ2-2,TRBD1,TRBV7-2,CASSLGPGQGASGELFF,TGTGCCAGCAGCTTAGGGCCGGGACAGGGGGCGTCCGGGGAGCTGTTTTTT
-,TRBJ1-5,TRBD1,TRBV4-1,CASSQEGGRGRNQPQHF,TGCGCCAGCAGCCAAGAGGGGGGCAGGGGGCGAAATCAGCCCCAGCATTTT
-,TRBJ1-6,-,TRBV5-1,CASSETGNSPLHF,TGCGCCAGCAGTGAGACGGGGAATTCACCCCTCCACTTT
few,TRBJ2-1,-,TRBV5-5,CASSLDRSPYNEQFF,TGTGCCAGCAGCTTAGACAGATCGCCTTACAATGAGCAGTTCTTC
-,TRBJ1-5,TRBD1,TRBV28,CASSPRTGFNQPQHF,TGTGCCAGCAGTCCCCGGACAGGCTTTAATCAGCCCCAGCATTTT
-,TRBJ2-5,-,TRBV7-9,CASSLNGETQYF,TGTGCCAGCAGCTTAAACGGGGAGACCCAGTACTTC